These 5 T cell receptor beta chains were all obtained from the same sample, sequenced in a study of response to subunit inactivated influenza vaccine. From the RT-PCR reads, TCRdb called clonotypes with MiXCR, one entry per CDR3 protein. Of 500,000 to 550,000 distinct CDR3 sequences in the sample, approximately 7.1% were seen once. Sample: PBMCs from blood, taken about 23 months after vaccination. The receptors derive from a man between 50 and 75 years old who received an inactivated influenza vaccine.

There are many counts of this clonotype. An end of the junction does not agree with germline; a read error may underlie this. The chain recombines TRBV4-3 with TRBJ1-1; D remains unclear. Per germline, CDR1 LGHNA and CDR2 YSLEER. The CDR3 has 13 amino acids. The CDR3 loop reads CASSQDLRTEAFF. Written as DNA, the CDR3 is TGTGCCAGCAGCCAAGATCTTAGGACTGAAGCTTTCTTT.

This clonotype was found a few times. The chain uses TRBV7-2 and TRBJ2-2; D remains ambiguous. Germline V gene sequence: CDR1 SGHTA, CDR2 FQGNSA. V dropped 0 bases and J dropped 5 bases, with 10 bases sitting between them. CDR3 length: 15 amino acids. CDR3 sequence (DNA): TGTGCCAGCAGCTTAGCGCAGATGGTAACCGGGGAGCTGTTTTTT. As protein: CASSLAQMVTGELFF.

In this sample, this clonotype turned up a few times. The chain employs TRBV20-1 and TRBJ2-5; maybe TRBD1 (6 bases). The CDR3 totals 13 residues. V lost 4 bases and J lost 3, with 12 bases in between. The germline gives CDR1 DFQATT, CDR2 SNEGSKA (reference sequence). CDR3 DNA: TGCAGTGCTACGCCGGACAGAAAAGAGACCCAGTACTTC. It specifies CSATPDRKETQYF.

The CDR3 nucleotides read TGTGCCAGCAGTTTACGGGGGGGGCTACCCTACGAGCAGTACTTC. Encoded protein: CASSLRGGLPYEQYF. The rearrangement links TRBV27 to TRBJ2-7; 8 positions agree with TRBD2. This CDR3 has 15 residues. J was trimmed by 2 bases and V by 2 bases; bases with no gene match: 5. Per the germline V gene, CDR1 is MNHEY and CDR2 is SMNVEV (reference sequence).

The V gene is TRBV18, the J gene TRBJ2-3, with no clear D. The germline CDR1 and CDR2 sequences are KGHSH and LQKENI. The CDR3 totals 13 residues. The V end was cut by 6 bases, the J end by 6 bases, with 13 bases between. As DNA, the CDR3 is TGTGCCAGCTCCCCCGACTCCTATGATACGCAGTATTTT. Translation: CASSPDSYDTQYF.